This TCR beta chain emerged from a study of blood T cell repertoires in COVID-19. In the study overall: The study drew acute and convalescent COVID-19 samples from the United States, Italy and Spain.

Germline V CDR1 and CDR2: GTSNPN, SVGIG (reference sequence). With V trimmed by 4 bases and J by 1 base, 3 bases remained unmatched. The CDR3 spans 13 residues. Original processing methods: Estimated nucleated cell counts came from reference gene primer amplification. Libraries were prepared by immunoSEQ multiplex PCR; TCRdb keeps only in-frame clonotypes and omits some of them. V, J and clone size reflect that table, while D and trimming were determined from the DNA. Among about 70,000 clones, 86% were seen once, and the ten largest hold about 17%. During active infection, Seattle patients enrolled and were then monitored through disease.

The chain couples TRBV30 to TRBJ1-1; 7 positions match TRBD1. The receptor was derived from a man in his forties with COVID-19, enrolled during active disease. Sequencing was done on a sample of peripheral blood. For the CDR3, the DNA is TGTGCCTGGAACAGACAGGGGAACACTGAAGCTTTCTTT. It is translated as CAWNRQGNTEAFF.